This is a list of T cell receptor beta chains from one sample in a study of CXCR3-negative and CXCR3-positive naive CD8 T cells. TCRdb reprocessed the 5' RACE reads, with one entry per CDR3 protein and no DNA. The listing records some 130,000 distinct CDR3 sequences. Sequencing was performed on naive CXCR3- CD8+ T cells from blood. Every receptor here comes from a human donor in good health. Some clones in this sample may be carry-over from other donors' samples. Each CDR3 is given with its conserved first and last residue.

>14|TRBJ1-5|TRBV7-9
CASSPLTGNQPQHF
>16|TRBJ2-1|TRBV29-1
CSVEGLAGGFGNEQFF
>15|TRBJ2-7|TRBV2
CASSVTSGRLYEQYF
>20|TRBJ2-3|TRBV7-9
CASSLLAGAFGTGSTDTQYF
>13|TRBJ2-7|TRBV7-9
CASGLVTAYEQYF
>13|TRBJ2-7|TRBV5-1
CASSLWDSYEQYF
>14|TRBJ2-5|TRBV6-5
CASSYMDRVETQYF
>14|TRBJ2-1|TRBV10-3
CAISDGTGANEQFF
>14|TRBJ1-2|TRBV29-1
CSVDQTDSNYGYTF
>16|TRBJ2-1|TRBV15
CATSRDRGSSYNEQFF
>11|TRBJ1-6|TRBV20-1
CSAPTGSPLHF
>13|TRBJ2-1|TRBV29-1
CSVVGLPYNEQFF
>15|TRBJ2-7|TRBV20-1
CSATHLDRGGYEQYF
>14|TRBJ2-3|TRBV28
CASALSPDTDTQYF
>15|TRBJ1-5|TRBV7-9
CASSRTGTDNQPQHF
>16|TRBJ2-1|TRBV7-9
CASSGGTARSYNEQFF
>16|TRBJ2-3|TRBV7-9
CASSMGLAGATDTQYF
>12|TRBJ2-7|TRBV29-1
CSVLTEAYEQYF
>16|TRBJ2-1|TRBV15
CATSRVPIGGYNEQFF
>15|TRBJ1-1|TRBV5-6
CASSLAGHWNTEAFF
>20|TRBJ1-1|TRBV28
CASSRPGQAVIPDRGTEAFF
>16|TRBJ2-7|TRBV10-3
CASRTRGVHPSYEQYF
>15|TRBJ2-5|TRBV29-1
CSVDWGRDIQETQYF
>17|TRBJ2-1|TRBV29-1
CSARTGVSGGSYNEQFF
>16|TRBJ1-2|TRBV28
CASSSPRTGDIYGYTF
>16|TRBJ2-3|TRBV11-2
CASSLEGLAGKIRSYF
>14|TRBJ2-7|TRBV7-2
CASRRTGGKYEQYF
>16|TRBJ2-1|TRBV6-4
CASSPSSGTGSGEQFF
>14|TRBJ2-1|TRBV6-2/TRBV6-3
CASSHRGGLNEQFF
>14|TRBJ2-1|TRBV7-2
CASELASSYNEQFF
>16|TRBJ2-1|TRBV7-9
CASSTFGTGLGNEQFF
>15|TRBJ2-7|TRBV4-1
CASSQGTGVWYEQYF
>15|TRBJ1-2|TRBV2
CASSARDNANYGYTF
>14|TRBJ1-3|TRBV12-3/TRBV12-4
CASWSGAWGNTIYF
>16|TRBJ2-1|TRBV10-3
CAISDPLAGGPREQFF
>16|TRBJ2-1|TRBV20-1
CSATTAGGPSGNEQFF
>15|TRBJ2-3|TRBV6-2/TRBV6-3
CASSYEASLADTQYF
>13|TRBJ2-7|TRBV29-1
CSVDEQGSYEQYF
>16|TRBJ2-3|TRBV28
CASSFSGADLTDTQYF
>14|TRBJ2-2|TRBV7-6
CASSYNRESGELFF
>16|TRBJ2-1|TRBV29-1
CSVPTPRDRDINEQFF
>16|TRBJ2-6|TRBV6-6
CASSLASTSGANVLTF
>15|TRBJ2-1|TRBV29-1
CSVDGWGSSYNEQFF
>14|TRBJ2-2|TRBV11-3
CASSFGLNTGELFF
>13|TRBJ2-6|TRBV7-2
CASRLSGANVLTF
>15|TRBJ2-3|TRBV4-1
CASSRAAGGHTILYF
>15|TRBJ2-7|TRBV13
CASSLGASGPYEQYF
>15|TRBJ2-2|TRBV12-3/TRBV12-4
CASSGDRGHTGELFF
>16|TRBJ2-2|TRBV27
CASSFLLAGGVGELFF
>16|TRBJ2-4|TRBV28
CASSLARGGAKNIQYF
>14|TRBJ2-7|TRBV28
CASSFFSGSYEQYF
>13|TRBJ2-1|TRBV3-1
CASSQEAYNEQFF
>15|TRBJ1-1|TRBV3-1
CASSQDRGGNTEAFF
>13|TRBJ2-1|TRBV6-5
CASSYNPDNEQFF